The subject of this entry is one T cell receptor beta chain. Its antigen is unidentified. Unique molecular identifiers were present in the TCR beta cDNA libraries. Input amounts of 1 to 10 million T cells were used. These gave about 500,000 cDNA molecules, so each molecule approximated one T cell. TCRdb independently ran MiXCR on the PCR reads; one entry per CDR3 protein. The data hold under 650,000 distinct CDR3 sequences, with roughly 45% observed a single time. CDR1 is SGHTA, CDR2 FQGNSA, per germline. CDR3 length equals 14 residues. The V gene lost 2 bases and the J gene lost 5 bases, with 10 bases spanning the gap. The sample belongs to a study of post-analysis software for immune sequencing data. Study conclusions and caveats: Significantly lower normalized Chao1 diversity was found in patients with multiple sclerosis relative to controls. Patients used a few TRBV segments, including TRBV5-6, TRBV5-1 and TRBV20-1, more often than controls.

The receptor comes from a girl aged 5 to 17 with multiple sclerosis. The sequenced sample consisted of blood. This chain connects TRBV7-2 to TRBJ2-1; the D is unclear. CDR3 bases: TGTGCCAGCAGCTTAAGAGATCCCCACAATGAGCAGTTCTTC. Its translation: CASSLRDPHNEQFF.